The T cell receptor beta chain described here comes from a study of T cell responses to AZD1222 COVID-19 vaccine. Study conclusions and caveats: The reported proportion of spike-specific TCRs targeting unmutated variant regions was nearly half. Elevations in Spike-specific TCR breadth and depth followed administration of two AZD1222 doses. It should be noted that donors were predominantly white British and more often female, and clonal diversity was possibly underestimated.

J gave up 9 bases and V 5 bases, and 13 bases lay outside the gene matches. Germline-derived CDR1 and CDR2 are SEHNR and FQNEAQ (reference sequence). The CDR3 has 16 residues. In regard to this clone: As yet, its antigen is unknown.

The assay was immunoSEQ multiplex PCR, and TCRdb's table has in-frame clones only and misses some. The data hold 160,000 or so clones, with roughly nine tenths observed a single time. The chain carries TRBV7-9 and TRBJ1-6, with 7 bases identical to TRBD1. This sample comprised peripheral blood, obtained 28 days after the second AZD1222 dose. The TCR originated in an adult who received the AZD1222 COVID-19 vaccine. As DNA, the CDR3 is TGTGCCAGCAGCCCTTGGAGCGAAGGGGGCGGTTCACCCCTCCACTTT. It translates to CASSPWSEGGGSPLHF.